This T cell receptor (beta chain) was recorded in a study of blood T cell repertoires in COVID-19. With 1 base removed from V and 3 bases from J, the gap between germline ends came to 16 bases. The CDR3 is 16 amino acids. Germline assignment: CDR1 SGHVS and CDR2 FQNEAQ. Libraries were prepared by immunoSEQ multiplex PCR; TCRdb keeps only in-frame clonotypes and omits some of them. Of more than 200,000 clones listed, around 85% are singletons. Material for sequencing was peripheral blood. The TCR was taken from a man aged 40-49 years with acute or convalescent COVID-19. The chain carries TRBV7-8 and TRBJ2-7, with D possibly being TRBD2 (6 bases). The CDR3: CASSLGAGTGVYEQYF. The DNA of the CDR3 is TGTGCCAGCAGCTTAGGCGCCGGGACGGGAGTCTACGAGCAGTACTTC.